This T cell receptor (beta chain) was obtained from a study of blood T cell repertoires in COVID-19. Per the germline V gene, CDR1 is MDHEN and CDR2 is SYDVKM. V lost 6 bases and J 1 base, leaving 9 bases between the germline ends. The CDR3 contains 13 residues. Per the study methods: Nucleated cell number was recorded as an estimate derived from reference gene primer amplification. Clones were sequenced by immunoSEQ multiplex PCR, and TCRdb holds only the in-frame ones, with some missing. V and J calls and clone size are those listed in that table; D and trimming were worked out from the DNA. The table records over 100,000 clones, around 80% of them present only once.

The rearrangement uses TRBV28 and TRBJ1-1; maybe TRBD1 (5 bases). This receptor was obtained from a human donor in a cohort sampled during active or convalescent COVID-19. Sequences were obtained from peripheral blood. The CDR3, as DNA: TGTGCCAGCAGGCCGGACAAGAACACTGAAGCTTTCTTT. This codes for CASRPDKNTEAFF.